This section outlines one TCR beta chain sequence together with its context. Its antigen is unidentified. Treatment: approximately nine-day PBMC culture with coronavirus spike peptide pools or control peptides (ViraFEST assay). Days 3 and 7 were when half the medium was replaced with fresh IL-2 medium. The entry originates in a study of vaccination and CD4 T cells after COVID-19. Study context: SARS-CoV-2 had been detected by nasal swab PCR in convalescent patients; about ten were mild, one severe. Researchers treated cells with overlapping spike peptides taken from SARS-CoV-2, HCoV-NL63, HCoV-OC43 and HCoV-229E. Every culture used as a control got a CEFX pool, an HIV-1 Nef pool, or no peptide.

The CDR3 is 12 amino acids. Germline assignment: CDR1 MNHNS and CDR2 SASEGT. Trimming left V 7 bases short and J 4 bases short, with 10 bases between. Cultured CD4+ T cell DNA was sequenced using the Oncomine TCR Beta short-read assay. TCRdb re-called the PCR reads through MiXCR, storing one row per CDR3 protein. The data contain some 6,000 distinct CDR3 sequences, 32% of them singletons. The TCR originated in a human donor who had recovered from COVID-19. This specimen was CD4+ T cells from blood, cultured in vitro, taken after SARS-CoV-2 vaccination. The chain employs TRBV6-1 and TRBJ1-1, with D unresolved. The CDR3 loop reads CASTGPGTEAFF. The CDR3 DNA reads as TGTGCCAGCACTGGGCCGGGCACTGAAGCTTTCTTT.